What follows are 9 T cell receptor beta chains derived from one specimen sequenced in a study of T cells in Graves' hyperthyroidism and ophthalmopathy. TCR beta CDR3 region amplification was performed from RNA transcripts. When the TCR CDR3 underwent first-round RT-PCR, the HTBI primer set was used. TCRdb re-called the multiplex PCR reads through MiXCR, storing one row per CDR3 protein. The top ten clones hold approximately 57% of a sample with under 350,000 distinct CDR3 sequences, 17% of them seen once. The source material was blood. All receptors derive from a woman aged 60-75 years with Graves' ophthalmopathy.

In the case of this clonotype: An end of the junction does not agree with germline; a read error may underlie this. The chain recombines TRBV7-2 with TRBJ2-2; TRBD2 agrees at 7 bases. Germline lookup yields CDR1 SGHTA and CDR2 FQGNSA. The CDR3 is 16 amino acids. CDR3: CAGSLGPGGNTGELFF. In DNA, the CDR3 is TGTGCCGGCAGCTTAGGGCCGGGGGGAAACACCGGGGAGCTGTTTTTT.

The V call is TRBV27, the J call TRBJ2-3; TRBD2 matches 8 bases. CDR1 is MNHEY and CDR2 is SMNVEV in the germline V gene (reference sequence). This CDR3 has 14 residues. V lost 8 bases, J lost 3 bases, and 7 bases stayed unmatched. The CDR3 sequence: CASGASGSTDTQYF. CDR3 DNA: TGTGCCAGCGGGGCTAGCGGGTCTACAGATACGCAGTATTTT.

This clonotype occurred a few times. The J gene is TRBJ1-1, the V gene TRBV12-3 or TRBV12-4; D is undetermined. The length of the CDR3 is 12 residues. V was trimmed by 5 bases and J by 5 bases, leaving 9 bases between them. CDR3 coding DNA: TGTGCCAGCAGTCGAATTATAACTGAAGCTTTCTTT. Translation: CASSRIITEAFF.

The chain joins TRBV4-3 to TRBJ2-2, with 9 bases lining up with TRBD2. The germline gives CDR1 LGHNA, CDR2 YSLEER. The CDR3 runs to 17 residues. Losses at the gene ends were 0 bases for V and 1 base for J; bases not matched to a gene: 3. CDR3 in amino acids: CASSQETSGLNTGELFF. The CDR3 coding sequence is TGCGCCAGCAGCCAAGAGACTAGCGGTTTGAACACCGGGGAGCTGTTTTTT.

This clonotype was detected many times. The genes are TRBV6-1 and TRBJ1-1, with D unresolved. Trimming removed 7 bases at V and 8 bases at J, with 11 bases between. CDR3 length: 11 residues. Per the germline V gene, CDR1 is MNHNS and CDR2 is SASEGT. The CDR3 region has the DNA TGTGCCAGCACTTCGTCTGGCGAAGCTTTCTTT. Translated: CASTSSGEAFF.

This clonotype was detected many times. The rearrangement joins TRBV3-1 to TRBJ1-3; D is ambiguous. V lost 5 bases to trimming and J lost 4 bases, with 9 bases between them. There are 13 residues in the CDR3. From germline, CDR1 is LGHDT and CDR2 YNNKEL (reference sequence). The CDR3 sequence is CASSVMAGNTIYF. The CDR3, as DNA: TGTGCCAGCAGCGTTATGGCCGGAAACACCATATATTTT. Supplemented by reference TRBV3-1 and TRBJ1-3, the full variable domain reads DTAVSQTPKYLVTQMGNDKSIKCEQNLGHDTMYWYKQDSKKFLKIMFSYNNKELIINETVPNRFSPKSPDKAHLNLHINSLELGDSAVYFCASSVMAGNTIYFGEGSWLTVV.

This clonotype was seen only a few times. In DNA, the CDR3 is TGTGCCAGCAGCGCACATTCTGGGGTCGAGCAGTACTTC. This gives the protein CASSAHSGVEQYF. This chain uses TRBV9 with TRBJ2-7, with D uncertain. The CDR3 totals 13 residues. In germline, CDR1 is SGDLS, CDR2 YYNGEE. The V end lost 3 bases, the J end lost 6 bases, and 13 bases lay between the germline ends.

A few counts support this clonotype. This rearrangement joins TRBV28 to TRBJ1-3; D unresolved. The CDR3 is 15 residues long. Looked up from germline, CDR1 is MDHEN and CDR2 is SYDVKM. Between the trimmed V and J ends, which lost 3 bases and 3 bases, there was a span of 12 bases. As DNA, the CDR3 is TGTGCCAGCAGTTTTCTGTCCTCTCATGGAAACACCATATATTTT. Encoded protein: CASSFLSSHGNTIYF.

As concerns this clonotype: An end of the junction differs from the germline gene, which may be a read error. Written as DNA, the CDR3 is TGCGCCAGCAGTCCGGGACAGGGAAACGGCGGCTACACCTTC. Protein sequence: CASSPGQGNGGYTF. This chain connects TRBV9 to TRBJ1-2; the match to TRBD1 covers 9 bases. The germline gives CDR1 SGDLS, CDR2 YYNGEE. This CDR3 has 14 amino acids.